This TCR beta chain is from a study of blood T cell repertoires in COVID-19. At the level of the study: The United States, Italy and Spain provided the acute and convalescent COVID-19 samples. T cells, B-cell-depleted T cells, or PBMCs supplied cDNA or gDNA.

Germline lookup yields CDR1 SGHKS and CDR2 YYEKEE (reference sequence). The CDR3 has 15 residues. V was shortened by 1 base and J by 10 bases, with 18 bases between the two germline ends. Methods used by the authors: Reference gene primer amplification yielded estimated nucleated cell counts. Assay: immunoSEQ multiplex PCR; the TCRdb copy retains only in-frame clones and omits some. Clone size and V and J calls were adopted from that table, with D and trimming inferred from the DNA. In the table there are around 200,000 clones, around 85% of which are singletons. This sequence joins TRBV5-5 and TRBJ2-1, with D perhaps TRBD2 (6 bases). The source material was peripheral blood. The receptor was derived from a middle-aged man who had recovered from COVID-19. The CDR3 here is CASSLYLAEVIEQFF. The CDR3 nucleotides are TGTGCCAGCAGCTTGTATTTAGCGGAGGTGATAGAGCAGTTCTTC.